The clone carrying this T cell receptor beta chain was observed a handful of times. MiXCR was run by TCRdb on the 5' RACE reads, yielding one entry per CDR3 protein. In the table there are over 55,000 distinct CDR3 sequences, roughly 10% of which are singletons. The data originate from a study of early T cells in non-severe SARS-CoV-2 infection. Trimming took 5 bases from V and 4 from J; bases not matched to a gene: 2. The CDR3 extends over 13 amino acids. Germline loops: CDR1 MGHDK, CDR2 SYGVNS. Sequenced input: whole blood. This chain uses TRBV25-1 with TRBJ1-2; 9 nucleotides line up with TRBD1. The receptor was isolated from an adult who was a healthcare worker with PCR-confirmed SARS-CoV-2 infection or an uninfected control (not recorded which). Here the CDR3 DNA reads TGTGCCAGCAGTAGGGACAGGGCCTATGGCTACACCTTC. It codes for CASSRDRAYGYTF.